The rows below give T cell receptor beta chains drawn from one sample of a study of CD8 T cells in Susac syndrome. TCRdb fed the immunoSEQ multiplex PCR reads into MiXCR, producing one record per CDR3 protein. The sample includes approximately 65,000 distinct CDR3 sequences, around 94% of them seen just once. Sequenced input: CD8+ T cells from PBMCs. These receptors all come from a human donor in good health. Both conserved end residues are part of each CDR3. D genes are given only for firm matches. Some rows have no size entry. The others give once, few or many, or a class for an expanded clone.

V	size	J	length	D	CDR3	DNA
TRBV29-1	NA	TRBJ1-2	11	NA	CSVEDPNGYTF	TGCAGCGTTGAAGATCCCAATGGCTACACCTTC
TRBV29-1	NA	TRBJ2-1	15	TRBD2	CSVEEGLAGGFEQFF	TGCAGCGTTGAAGAGGGGCTAGCGGGGGGTTTTGAGCAGTTCTTC
TRBV4-2	NA	TRBJ2-7	16	TRBD2	CASSLSLAGGPDEQYF	TGTGCCAGCAGCCTAAGCCTAGCGGGGGGGCCGGACGAGCAGTACTTC
TRBV27	NA	TRBJ2-7	12	NA	CASSSNIYEQYF	TGTGCCAGCAGTTCCAATATCTACGAGCAGTACTTC
TRBV9	NA	TRBJ2-3	15	NA	CASSVEGAQTDTQYF	TGTGCCAGCAGCGTAGAAGGGGCACAGACAGATACGCAGTATTTT
TRBV7-9	NA	TRBJ2-3	13	NA	CASSLGPTDTQYF	TGTGCCAGCAGCTTAGGGCCCACAGATACGCAGTATTTT
TRBV6-4	NA	TRBJ2-3	15	NA	CASSDHSGGTDTQYF	TGTGCCAGCAGTGACCACAGCGGCGGCACAGATACGCAGTATTTT
TRBV5-5	NA	TRBJ1-1	15	TRBD1	CASSYRDSWNTEAFF	TGTGCCAGCAGCTATCGGGACAGCTGGAACACTGAAGCTTTCTTT
TRBV6-6	NA	TRBJ1-2	13	NA	CASSYSQSYGYTF	TGTGCCAGCAGTTATAGTCAGAGCTATGGCTACACCTTC
TRBV5-5	once	TRBJ2-2	12	NA	CASRERTGELFF	TGTGCCAGCAGGGAGCGGACCGGGGAGCTGTTTTTT
TRBV6-1	once	TRBJ2-7	15	NA	CASSAYRTPDGEQYF	TGTGCCAGCAGTGCCTACAGGACCCCTGACGGCGAGCAGTACTTC
TRBV7-9	once	TRBJ2-1	16	TRBD1	CASSLGSGGRYNGQFF	TGTGCCAGCAGCTTAGGGTCAGGGGGCCGGTACAATGGGCAGTTCTTC
TRBV27	NA	TRBJ1-1	13	NA	CASSITENTEAFF	TGTGCCAGCAGTATAACGGAAAACACTGAAGCTTTCTTT
TRBV15	NA	TRBJ1-4	16	TRBD1	CATSRVGDRGDEKLFF	TGTGCCACCAGCAGAGTAGGGGACAGGGGGGATGAAAAACTGTTTTTT
TRBV6-5	NA	TRBJ1-2	14	NA	CASSQVGGNYGYTF	TGTGCCAGCAGTCAAGTAGGAGGGAACTATGGCTACACCTTC
TRBV5-1	NA	TRBJ1-5	15	TRBD1	CASSPGQGEHQPQHF	TGCGCCAGCAGCCCGGGACAGGGGGAACATCAGCCCCAGCATTTT
TRBV9	NA	TRBJ2-3	15	TRBD2	CASSVTSGGTDTQYF	TGTGCCAGCAGCGTCACTAGCGGGGGCACAGATACGCAGTATTTT
TRBV9	NA	TRBJ1-1	18	NA	CASSVVDWISPRDTEAFF	TGTGCCAGCAGCGTAGTCGACTGGATCTCCCCTCGGGACACTGAAGCTTTCTTT
TRBV27	NA	TRBJ2-7	13	NA	CASSLMVYYEQYF	TGTGCCAGCAGTTTAATGGTCTACTACGAGCAGTACTTC
TRBV28	once	TRBJ1-5	14	TRBD1	CASRAGTVNQPQHF	TGTGCCAGCAGGGCCGGGACAGTCAATCAGCCCCAGCATTTT
TRBV7-2	NA	TRBJ1-1	11	NA	CASSSWAEAFF	TGTGCCAGCAGCTCTTGGGCTGAAGCTTTCTTT
TRBV29-1	NA	TRBJ2-7	12	NA	CSVSPGAYEQYF	TGCAGCGTTTCTCCGGGGGCCTACGAGCAGTACTTC
TRBV28	NA	TRBJ1-1	13	NA	CASRLQGTAEAFF	TGTGCCAGCAGGCTACAGGGAACAGCTGAAGCTTTCTTT
TRBV12-3/TRBV12-4	NA	TRBJ1-4	14	TRBD1	CASSLDREEEKLFF	TGTGCCAGCAGTCTGGACAGGGAAGAAGAAAAACTGTTTTTT
TRBV5-1	NA	TRBJ2-3	17	TRBD2	CASRGTSGGADPDTQYF	TGCGCCAGCAGGGGGACTAGCGGGGGGGCCGATCCAGATACGCAGTATTTT
TRBV15	NA	TRBJ2-2	16	TRBD1	CATSSTRTGNTGELFF	TGTGCCACCAGCAGCACTCGGACAGGGAACACCGGGGAGCTGTTTTTT
TRBV7-3	NA	TRBJ2-3	13	NA	CASSSGTRDTQYF	TGTGCCAGCAGCTCTGGGACTCGCGATACGCAGTATTTT
TRBV6-6	once	TRBJ1-2	15	NA	CASIPPRRALYGYTF	TGTGCCAGCATCCCCCCCCGGAGAGCCTTATATGGCTACACCTTC
TRBV12-3/TRBV12-4	NA	TRBJ2-3	15	TRBD1	CASSDRGIGTDTQYF	TGTGCCAGCAGTGACAGGGGGATTGGCACAGATACGCAGTATTTT
TRBV14	NA	TRBJ2-2	16	NA	CASSHYGTTNTGELFF	TGTGCCAGCAGCCACTACGGGACAACCAACACCGGGGAGCTGTTTTTT
TRBV25-1	NA	TRBJ2-5	19	NA	CASQNPLGESPLPHETQYF	TGTGCCAGCCAGAACCCCCTGGGGGAGAGTCCACTTCCCCATGAGACCCAGTACTTC
TRBV6-5	few	TRBJ2-7	14	NA	CASSTLDSSYEQYF	TGTGCCAGCAGTACCCTCGACAGTTCCTACGAGCAGTACTTC
TRBV6-5	NA	TRBJ2-1	16	NA	CASSYSRGGKDNEQFF	TGTGCCAGCAGTTACTCGAGAGGGGGAAAGGACAATGAGCAGTTCTTC
TRBV12-3/TRBV12-4	NA	TRBJ1-6	13	NA	CASSLGYNSPLHF	TGTGCCAGCAGTTTGGGTTATAATTCACCCCTCCACTTT
TRBV2	NA	TRBJ2-6	17	TRBD1	CASNRDRDSSGANVLTF	TGTGCCAGCAACCGAGACAGGGACAGCTCTGGGGCCAACGTCCTGACTTTC
TRBV6-5	once	TRBJ2-7	15	NA	CASSYSGGGAGEQYF	TGTGCCAGCAGTTACTCAGGGGGGGGCGCGGGCGAGCAGTACTTC
TRBV5-6	once	TRBJ2-2	14	NA	CASSTDILGGELFF	TGTGCCAGCAGTACGGACATTCTTGGCGGGGAGCTGTTTTTT
TRBV2	NA	TRBJ2-3	17	TRBD2	CASRVGTSGGWTDTQYF	TGTGCCAGCAGAGTCGGGACTAGCGGGGGTTGGACAGATACGCAGTATTTT
TRBV9	NA	TRBJ2-7	12	NA	CASSVDGYEQYF	TGTGCCAGCAGCGTGGATGGCTACGAGCAGTACTTC
TRBV20-1	NA	TRBJ1-2	13	NA	CSATDRDTNGYTF	TGCAGTGCAACCGACAGAGATACGAATGGCTACACCTTC
TRBV7-9	once	TRBJ1-1	13	NA	CASSWQDNVEAFF	TGTGCCAGCAGCTGGCAGGACAATGTCGAAGCTTTCTTT
TRBV27	NA	TRBJ2-1	12	NA	CASSGVYNEQFF	TGTGCCAGCAGTGGAGTCTACAATGAGCAGTTCTTC
TRBV10-3	once	TRBJ1-6	16	NA	CAISGPQRAYNSPLHF	TGTGCCATCTCAGGACCTCAAAGAGCCTATAATTCACCCCTCCACTTT